This T cell receptor beta chain is drawn from a study of CD8 T cells in ankylosing spondylitis. TCRdb ran MiXCR on the 5' RACE reads and lists one entry per CDR3 protein. The table has fewer than 650,000 distinct CDR3 sequences, roughly 12% seen once. The length of the CDR3 is 13 residues. The germline gives CDR1 SGHNT, CDR2 YYREEE (reference sequence). Trimming left V 3 bases short and J 3 bases short, with 9 bases between. With respect to this clonotype: Its antigen is undetermined.

Study results and limitations: Made up of eight highly homologous variants, a TCR beta motif appeared characteristic of ankylosing spondylitis blood.

The TCR sequence derives from a male donor with ankylosing spondylitis. The chain is built from TRBV5-4 and TRBJ1-1; D ambiguous. Sequencing input: blood, either unsorted or a sorted T cell fraction (not recorded which). The CDR3 DNA reads TGTGCCAGCAGCTCCGAGGTGGACACTGAAGCTTTCTTT. Translating it yields CASSSEVDTEAFF.